The 10 T cell receptor beta chains in this list originate from one sample, sequenced in a study of blood T cell repertoires in COVID-19 (dated by TCRdb to 2020 to 2022). Library construction relied on the immunoSEQ multiplex PCR assay. The immuneACCESS repertoire file appears here via TCRdb, limited to in-frame rearrangements. These files lack a portion of the clones; in checked studies, under half of the deficit traces to unresolved V genes, and the cause of the others is not known. The sample table shows more than 250,000 clones, and around 82% are seen once. Of the sample, 8.6% falls within the top ten clones. Specimen: peripheral blood. These receptors all come from a human donor in a cohort sampled during active COVID-19.

The chain uses TRBV5-1 and TRBJ1-6, with 7 bases that match TRBD1. The germline V gene has CDR1 SGHRS and CDR2 YFSETQ. Trimming at V came to 6 bases and at J to 10 bases, leaving 13 bases not matched to a gene. The CDR3 sequence is 15 residues long. Here the CDR3 DNA reads TGCGCCAGCAAGGGGACAGAATCGAATTACTCACCCCTCCACTTT. It translates to CASKGTESNYSPLHF. Filled out from reference TRBV5-1 and TRBJ1-6, the complete variable domain reads KAGVTQTPRYLIKTRGQQVTLSCSPISGHRSVSWYQQTPGQGLQFLFEYFSETQRNKGNFPGRFSGRQFSNSRSEMNVSTLELGDSALYLCASKGTESNYSPLHFGNGTRLTVT.

This chain links TRBV28 with TRBJ2-1; D is ambiguous. The germline V gene has CDR1 MDHEN and CDR2 SYDVKM. The CDR3 spans 13 residues. The V gene lost 7 bases and the J gene lost 2 bases, with 9 bases spanning the gap. CDR3 in amino acids: CASKVTTYNEQFF. CDR3 sequence (DNA): TGTGCCAGCAAAGTTACTACCTACAATGAGCAGTTCTTC.

This rearrangement joins TRBV12-5 to TRBJ1-2; 7 bases are shared with TRBD1. This CDR3 is built from 14 residues. CDR1 is LGHNT and CDR2 is FRNRAP in the germline V gene. Unmatched junction bases numbered 5, after V lost 1 base and J lost 6 bases. The CDR3 loop is CASGLALTGNGYTF. CDR3 nucleotide sequence: TGTGCTAGTGGTTTGGCCCTGACAGGGAATGGCTACACCTTC.

Written as DNA, the CDR3 is TGTGCCACAGCGACAGGGGCTTTCTCCTATGGCTACACCTTC. This sequence encodes CATATGAFSYGYTF. The chain joins TRBV6-5 to TRBJ1-2; 8 bases match TRBD1. The germline V gene has CDR1 MNHEY and CDR2 SVGAGI. After removal of 10 bases from V and 4 bases from J, the junction contained 11 bases not matched to a gene. The CDR3 has 14 amino acids.

This chain links TRBV19 with TRBJ2-2; 15 positions match TRBD2. The V and J ends lost 8 bases and 3 bases, in that order; junction bases with no gene match: 10. The germline V gene has CDR1 LNHDA and CDR2 SQIVND (reference sequence). The CDR3 sequence is 18 residues long. The CDR3 sequence: CASHTGLAGGPYTGELFF. As DNA, the CDR3 is TGTGCCAGTCACACTGGACTAGCGGGAGGGCCCTACACCGGGGAGCTGTTTTTT.

The chain combines TRBV18 with TRBJ1-5; the D is unclear. The V end was cut by 3 bases, the J end by 0 bases, with 12 bases between. This CDR3 comprises 16 residues. The germline gives CDR1 KGHSH, CDR2 LQKENI. The CDR3 coding sequence is TGTGCCAGCTCACCGAACCGACTAGATAGCAATCAGCCCCAGCATTTT. Encoded protein: CASSPNRLDSNQPQHF.

The chain couples TRBV6-1 to TRBJ2-1; no reliable D call. V lost 2 bases to trimming and J lost 4 bases, with 15 bases between them. CDR1 is MNHNS and CDR2 is SASEGT in the germline V gene. This CDR3 comprises 16 residues. CDR3 in amino acids: CASSELKQNYYNEQFF. The CDR3, as DNA: TGTGCCAGCAGTGAATTAAAACAGAATTATTACAATGAGCAGTTCTTC.

V is TRBV6-5 and J is TRBJ2-7; TRBD1 matches at 9 bases. With 6 bases clipped from V and 3 bases from J, the junction kept 6 bases outside the gene matches. Germline CDR1 is MNHEY and CDR2 is SVGAGI. This CDR3 contains 14 residues. CDR3 protein: CASSLRTGDYEQYF. As DNA, the CDR3 is TGTGCCAGCAGCCTGAGGACAGGGGACTACGAGCAGTACTTC.

This clone is termed medium-sized. The chain employs TRBV7-9 and TRBJ2-7; D might be TRBD2 (5 bases). Germline assignment: CDR1 SEHNR and CDR2 FQNEAQ (reference sequence). This CDR3 region has 12 residues. Trimming removed 4 bases from V and 5 bases from J, with 9 bases in between. CDR3 residues: CASSSPGNEQYF. CDR3 bases: TGTGCCAGCAGCTCCCCGGGGAACGAGCAGTACTTC.

The chain uses TRBV9 and TRBJ1-3, with D possibly matching TRBD1 (5 bases). The length of the CDR3 is 15 residues. Trimming pared 3 bases from V and 7 bases from J, leaving 17 bases between. Germline V gives CDR1 SGDLS, CDR2 YYNGEE. The CDR3 DNA sequence: TGTGCCAGCAGCGCCGGGGGGACGGGGCGGAACACCATATATTTT. Protein: CASSAGGTGRNTIYF.